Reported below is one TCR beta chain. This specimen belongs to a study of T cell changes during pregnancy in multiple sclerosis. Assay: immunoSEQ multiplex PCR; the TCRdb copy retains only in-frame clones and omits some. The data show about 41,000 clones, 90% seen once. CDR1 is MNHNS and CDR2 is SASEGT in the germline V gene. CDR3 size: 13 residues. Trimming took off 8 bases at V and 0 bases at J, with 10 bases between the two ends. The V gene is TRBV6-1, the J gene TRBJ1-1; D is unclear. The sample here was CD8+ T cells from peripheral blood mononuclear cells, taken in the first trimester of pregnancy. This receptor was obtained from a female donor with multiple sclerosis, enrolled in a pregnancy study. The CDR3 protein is CASGYQLNTEAFF. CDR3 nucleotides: TGTGCCAGCGGTTATCAGTTGAACACTGAAGCTTTCTTT.